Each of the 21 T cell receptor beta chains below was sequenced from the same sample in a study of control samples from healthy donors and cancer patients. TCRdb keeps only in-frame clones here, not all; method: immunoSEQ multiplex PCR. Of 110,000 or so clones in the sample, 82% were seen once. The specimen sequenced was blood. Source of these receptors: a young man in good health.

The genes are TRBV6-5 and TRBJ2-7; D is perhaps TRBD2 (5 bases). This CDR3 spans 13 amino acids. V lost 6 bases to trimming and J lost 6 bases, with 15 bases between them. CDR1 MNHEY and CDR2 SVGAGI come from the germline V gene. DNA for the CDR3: TGTGCCAGCAGGAGGGCCCTTGGTCTCGAGCAGTACTTC. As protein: CASRRALGLEQYF.

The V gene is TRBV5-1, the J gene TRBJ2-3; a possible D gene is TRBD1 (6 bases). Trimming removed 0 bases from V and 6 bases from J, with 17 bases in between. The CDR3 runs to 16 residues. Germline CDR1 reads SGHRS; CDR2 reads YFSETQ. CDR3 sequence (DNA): TGCGCCAGCAGCTTGGACATCCAGGGGCTAGATGATACGCAGTATTTT. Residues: CASSLDIQGLDDTQYF. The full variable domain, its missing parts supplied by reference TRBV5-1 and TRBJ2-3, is KAGVTQTPRYLIKTRGQQVTLSCSPISGHRSVSWYQQTPGQGLQFLFEYFSETQRNKGNFPGRFSGRQFSNSRSEMNVSTLELGDSALYLCASSLDIQGLDDTQYFGPGTRLTVL.

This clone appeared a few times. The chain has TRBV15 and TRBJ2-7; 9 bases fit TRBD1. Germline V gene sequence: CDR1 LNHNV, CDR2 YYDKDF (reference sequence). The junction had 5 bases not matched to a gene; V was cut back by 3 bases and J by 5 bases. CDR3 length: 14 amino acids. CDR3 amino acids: CATSRDRGFHEQYF. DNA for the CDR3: TGTGCCACCAGCAGGGACAGGGGATTCCACGAGCAGTACTTC.

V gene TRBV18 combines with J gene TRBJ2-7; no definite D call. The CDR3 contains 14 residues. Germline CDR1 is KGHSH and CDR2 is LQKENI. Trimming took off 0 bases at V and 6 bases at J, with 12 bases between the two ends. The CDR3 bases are TGTGCCAGCTCACCACCTTTACGGAAGAGCGAGCAGTACGTC. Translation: CASSPPLRKSEQYV.

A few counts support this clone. CDR3 loop: CASSRTSGGRDYEQYF. The DNA of the CDR3 is TGTGCCAGCAGCCGGACTAGCGGGGGGCGAGACTACGAGCAGTACTTC. The J gene is TRBJ2-7, the V gene TRBV27, with 14 nucleotides matching TRBD2. The germline V gene encodes CDR1 MNHEY and CDR2 SMNVEV (reference sequence). V lost 6 bases, J lost 3 bases, and 7 bases stayed unmatched. The CDR3 consists of 16 residues.

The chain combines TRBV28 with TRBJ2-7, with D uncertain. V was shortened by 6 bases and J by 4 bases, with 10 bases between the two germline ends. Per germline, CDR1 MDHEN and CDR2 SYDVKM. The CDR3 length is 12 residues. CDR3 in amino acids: CASSRQEYEQYF. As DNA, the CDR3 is TGTGCCAGCAGCCGGCAGGAATACGAGCAGTACTTC.

The CDR3 here is CAIAERVVDTQYF. CDR3 DNA sequence: TGTGCCATCGCCGAAAGGGTGGTAGATACGCAGTATTTT. This chain uses TRBV10-3 with TRBJ2-3; D gene uncertain. The CDR3 contains 13 residues. From germline, CDR1 is ENHRY and CDR2 SYGVKD. Trimming removed 8 bases from V and 5 bases from J, with 14 bases in between.

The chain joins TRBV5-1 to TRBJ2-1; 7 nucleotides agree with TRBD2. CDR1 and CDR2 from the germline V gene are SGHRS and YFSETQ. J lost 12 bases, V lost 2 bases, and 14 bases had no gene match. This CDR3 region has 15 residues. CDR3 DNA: TGCGCCAGCAGCTTATATAATACGGCGGGGGAGAGGCAGTTCTTC. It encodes CASSLYNTAGERQFF.

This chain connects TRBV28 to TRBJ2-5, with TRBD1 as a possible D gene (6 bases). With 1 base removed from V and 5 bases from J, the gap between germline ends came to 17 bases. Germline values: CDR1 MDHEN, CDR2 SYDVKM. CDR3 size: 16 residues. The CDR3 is CASSLFRAGAAETQYF. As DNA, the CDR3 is TGTGCCAGCAGTTTATTTCGGGCAGGGGCCGCGGAGACCCAGTACTTC.

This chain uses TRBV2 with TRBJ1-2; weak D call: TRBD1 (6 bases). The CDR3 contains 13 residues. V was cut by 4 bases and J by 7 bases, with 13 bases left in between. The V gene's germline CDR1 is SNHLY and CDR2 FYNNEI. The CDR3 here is CASSAQGTSGYTF. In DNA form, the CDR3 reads TGTGCCAGCAGTGCACAGGGAACCTCTGGCTACACCTTC.

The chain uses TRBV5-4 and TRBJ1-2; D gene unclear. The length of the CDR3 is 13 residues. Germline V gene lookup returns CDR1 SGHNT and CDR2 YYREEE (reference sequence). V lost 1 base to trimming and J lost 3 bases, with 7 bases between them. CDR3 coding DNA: TGTGCCAGCAGCTTGACAGCTCACTATGGCTACACCTTC. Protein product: CASSLTAHYGYTF. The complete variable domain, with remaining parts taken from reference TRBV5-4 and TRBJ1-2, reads ETGVTQSPTHLIKTRGQQVTLRCSSQSGHNTVSWYQQALGQGPQFIFQYYREEENGRGNFPPRFSGLQFPNYSSELNVNALELDDSALYLCASSLTAHYGYTFGSGTRLTVV.

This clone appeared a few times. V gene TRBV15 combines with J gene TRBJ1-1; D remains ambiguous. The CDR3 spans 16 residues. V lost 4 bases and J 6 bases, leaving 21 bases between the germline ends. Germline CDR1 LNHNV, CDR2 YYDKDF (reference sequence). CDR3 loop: CATSTSMFRDLAEAFF. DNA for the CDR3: TGTGCCACCAGCACCAGCATGTTCCGGGATTTAGCTGAAGCTTTCTTT. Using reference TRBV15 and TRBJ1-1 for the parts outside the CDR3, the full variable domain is DAMVIQNPRYQVTQFGKPVTLSCSQTLNHNVMYWYQQKSSQAPKLLFHYYDKDFNNEADTPDNFQSRRPNTSFCFLDIRSPGLGDTAMYLCATSTSMFRDLAEAFFGQGTRLTVV.

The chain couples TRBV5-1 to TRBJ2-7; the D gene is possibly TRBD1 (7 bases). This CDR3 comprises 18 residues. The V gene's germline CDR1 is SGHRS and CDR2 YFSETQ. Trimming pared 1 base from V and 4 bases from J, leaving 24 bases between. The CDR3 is CASSLHPDRDGTPYEQYV. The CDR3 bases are TGCGCCAGCAGCTTGCACCCAGACAGGGACGGGACTCCATACGAGCAGTACGTC.

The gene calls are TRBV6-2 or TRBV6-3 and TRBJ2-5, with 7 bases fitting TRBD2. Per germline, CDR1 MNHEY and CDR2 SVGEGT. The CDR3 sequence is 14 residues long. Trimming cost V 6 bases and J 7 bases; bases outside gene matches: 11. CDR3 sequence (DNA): TGTGCCAGCAGCCCCGGACTAGTCGAAGGGACCCAGTACTTC. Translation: CASSPGLVEGTQYF.

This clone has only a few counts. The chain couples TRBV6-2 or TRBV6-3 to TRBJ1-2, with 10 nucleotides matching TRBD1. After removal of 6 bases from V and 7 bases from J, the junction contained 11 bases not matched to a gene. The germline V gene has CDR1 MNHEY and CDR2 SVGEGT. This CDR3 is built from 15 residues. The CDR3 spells CASSAPGQGMGGYTF. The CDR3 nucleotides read TGTGCCAGCAGCGCTCCGGGACAGGGGATGGGTGGCTACACCTTC.

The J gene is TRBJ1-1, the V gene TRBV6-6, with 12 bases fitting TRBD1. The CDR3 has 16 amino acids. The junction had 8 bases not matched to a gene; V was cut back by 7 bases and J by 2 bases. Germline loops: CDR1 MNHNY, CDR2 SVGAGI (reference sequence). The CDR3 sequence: CASTLGGTGGNTEAFF. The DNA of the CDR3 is TGTGCCAGCACCCTAGGAGGGACAGGGGGCAACACTGAAGCTTTCTTT.

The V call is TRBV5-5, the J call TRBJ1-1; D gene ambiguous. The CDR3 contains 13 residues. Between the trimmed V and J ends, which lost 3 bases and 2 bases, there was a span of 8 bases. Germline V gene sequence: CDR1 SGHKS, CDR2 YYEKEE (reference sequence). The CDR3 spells CASSSYLNTEAFF. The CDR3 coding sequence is TGTGCCAGCAGCTCCTACCTTAACACTGAAGCTTTCTTT.

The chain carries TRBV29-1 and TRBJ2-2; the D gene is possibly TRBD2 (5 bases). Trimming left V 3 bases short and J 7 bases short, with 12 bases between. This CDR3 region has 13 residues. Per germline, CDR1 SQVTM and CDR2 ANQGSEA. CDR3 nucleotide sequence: TGCAGCGTTGATACCGGGATAGGCGGGGAGCTGTTTTTT. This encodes CSVDTGIGGELFF.

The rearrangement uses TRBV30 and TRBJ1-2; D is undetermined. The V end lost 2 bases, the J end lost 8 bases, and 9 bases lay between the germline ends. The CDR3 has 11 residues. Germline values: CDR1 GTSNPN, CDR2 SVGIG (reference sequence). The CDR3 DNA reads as TGTGCCTGGAGTATCTCCAGGGGCTACACCTTC. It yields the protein CAWSISRGYTF.

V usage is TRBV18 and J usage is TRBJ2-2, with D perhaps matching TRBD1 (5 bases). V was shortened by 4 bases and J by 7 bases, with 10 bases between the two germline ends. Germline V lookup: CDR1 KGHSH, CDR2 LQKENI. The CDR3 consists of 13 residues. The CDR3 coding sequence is TGTGCCAGCTCACTCGGACATAACGGGGAGCTGTTTTTT. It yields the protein CASSLGHNGELFF.

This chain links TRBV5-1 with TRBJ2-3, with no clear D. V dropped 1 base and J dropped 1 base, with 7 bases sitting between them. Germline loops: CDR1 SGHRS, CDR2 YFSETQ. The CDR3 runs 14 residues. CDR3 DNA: TGCGCCAGCAGCTTGCAAATCGGCACAGATACGCAGTATTTT. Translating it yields CASSLQIGTDTQYF.